A selection of T cell receptor beta chains follows, all from one sample in a study of cytomegalovirus exposure and HLA in healthy donors. Only in-frame clones appear in the TCRdb table, and some are missing; sequencing was by immunoSEQ multiplex PCR. Of about 100,000 clones listed, about 80% are singletons. Specimen: PBMCs. Receptors originate from a woman between 40 and 55 years old in good health and CMV-seronegative. The CDR3 runs from the conserved cysteine through the conserved F or W. The D gene is left open where the match is weak. Rows may omit the clone size; those that give it use once, few, many or a size class.

v_call: TRBV5-6
d_call: -
j_call: TRBJ1-2
clone_size: -
cdr3_aa: CASSSYSGDGYTF
cdr3_nt: TGTGCCAGCAGCTCCTATTCAGGCGATGGCTACACCTTC

v_call: TRBV28
d_call: -
j_call: TRBJ2-2
clone_size: -
cdr3_aa: CASSLFGELFF
cdr3_nt: TGTGCCAGCAGTCTTTTCGGGGAGCTGTTTTTT

v_call: TRBV7-8
d_call: -
j_call: TRBJ2-7
clone_size: -
cdr3_aa: CASSPRVYEQYF
cdr3_nt: TGTGCCAGCAGCCCCCGGGTCTACGAGCAGTACTTC

v_call: TRBV29-1
d_call: -
j_call: TRBJ1-3
clone_size: -
cdr3_aa: CSVTGFRNTIYF
cdr3_nt: TGCAGCGTTACAGGTTTCAGAAACACCATATATTTT

v_call: TRBV18
d_call: TRBD1
j_call: TRBJ2-1
clone_size: -
cdr3_aa: CASSRQGPYEQFF
cdr3_nt: TGTGCCAGCTCGCGACAGGGGCCGTATGAGCAGTTCTTC

v_call: TRBV13
d_call: TRBD2
j_call: TRBJ2-3
clone_size: -
cdr3_aa: CASSGYGLAGLPGTDTQYF
cdr3_nt: TGTGCCAGCAGTGGGTATGGACTAGCGGGGTTACCCGGCACAGATACGCAGTATTTT

v_call: TRBV25-1
d_call: TRBD2
j_call: TRBJ2-1
clone_size: -
cdr3_aa: CASSAQGGYNEQFF
cdr3_nt: TGTGCCAGCAGTGCCCAGGGAGGGTACAATGAGCAGTTCTTC

v_call: TRBV27
d_call: -
j_call: TRBJ1-1
clone_size: -
cdr3_aa: CATVGQPNTEAFF
cdr3_nt: TGTGCCACCGTTGGACAGCCGAACACTGAAGCTTTCTTT

v_call: TRBV25-1
d_call: -
j_call: TRBJ2-2
clone_size: -
cdr3_aa: CASSEERGGPFGGELFF
cdr3_nt: TGTGCCAGCAGTGAAGAAAGGGGGGGACCCTTTGGCGGGGAGCTGTTTTTT

v_call: TRBV9
d_call: TRBD1
j_call: TRBJ1-1
clone_size: -
cdr3_aa: CASSVATGVDMNTEAFF
cdr3_nt: TGTGCCAGCAGCGTAGCTACAGGGGTGGACATGAACACTGAAGCTTTCTTT

v_call: TRBV4-3
d_call: -
j_call: TRBJ2-7
clone_size: -
cdr3_aa: CASSQAGRFYEQYF
cdr3_nt: TGCGCCAGCAGCCAAGCAGGGAGGTTCTACGAGCAGTACTTC

v_call: TRBV7-8
d_call: -
j_call: TRBJ1-1
clone_size: -
cdr3_aa: CASSWRTLNTEAFF
cdr3_nt: TGTGCCAGCAGCTGGCGGACTTTAAACACTGAAGCTTTCTTT

v_call: TRBV7-9
d_call: -
j_call: TRBJ2-7
clone_size: -
cdr3_aa: CASSLPGNYYEQHF
cdr3_nt: TGTGCCAGCAGCTTGCCAGGGAACTACTACGAGCAGCACTTC

v_call: TRBV30
d_call: -
j_call: TRBJ1-4
clone_size: -
cdr3_aa: CAADPRESEKLFF
cdr3_nt: TGTGCCGCAGATCCGAGGGAGTCAGAAAAACTGTTTTTT

v_call: TRBV6-5
d_call: -
j_call: TRBJ2-1
clone_size: -
cdr3_aa: CASSYSRAASYNEQFF
cdr3_nt: TGTGCCAGCAGTTACTCCAGGGCTGCCTCCTACAATGAGCAGTTCTTC

v_call: TRBV18
d_call: -
j_call: TRBJ2-1
clone_size: -
cdr3_aa: CASSQVRQAGKDEQFF
cdr3_nt: TGTGCCAGCTCACAGGTCAGACAGGCTGGGAAAGATGAGCAGTTCTTC

v_call: TRBV7-2
d_call: -
j_call: TRBJ2-3
clone_size: -
cdr3_aa: CASSRRRGAGKDADTQYF
cdr3_nt: TGTGCCAGCAGCCGGCGTCGGGGGGCAGGGAAGGACGCAGATACGCAGTATTTT

v_call: TRBV5-1
d_call: -
j_call: TRBJ2-7
clone_size: few
cdr3_aa: CASTTSPAFYEQYF
cdr3_nt: TGCGCCAGTACTACAAGTCCTGCCTTCTACGAGCAGTACTTC

v_call: TRBV19
d_call: TRBD2
j_call: TRBJ2-2
clone_size: -
cdr3_aa: CASIRGSGSSSTGELFF
cdr3_nt: TGTGCCAGTATCCGGGGGAGCGGGAGTAGCAGCACCGGGGAGCTGTTTTTT

v_call: TRBV27
d_call: TRBD2
j_call: TRBJ2-5
clone_size: -
cdr3_aa: CASSLNGRGGVQETQYF
cdr3_nt: TGTGCCAGCAGTTTAAACGGGAGGGGGGGGGTTCAAGAGACCCAGTACTTC

v_call: TRBV7-3
d_call: -
j_call: TRBJ2-7
clone_size: -
cdr3_aa: CASSLSPSGHEQYF
cdr3_nt: TGTGCCAGCAGCTTATCCCCCTCAGGGCACGAGCAGTACTTC

v_call: TRBV7-3
d_call: -
j_call: TRBJ2-1
clone_size: -
cdr3_aa: CASSTSPLNEQFF
cdr3_nt: TGTGCCAGCAGCACTAGCCCGCTGAATGAGCAGTTCTTC

v_call: TRBV18
d_call: -
j_call: TRBJ1-1
clone_size: -
cdr3_aa: CASSPSLGQKALEAFF
cdr3_nt: TGTGCCAGCTCACCAAGTCTCGGACAGAAAGCCTTAGAAGCTTTCTTT

v_call: TRBV19
d_call: -
j_call: TRBJ1-5
clone_size: once
cdr3_aa: CASSIMGQGQSNQPQHF
cdr3_nt: TGTGCCAGTAGTATTATGGGACAAGGCCAAAGCAATCAGCCCCAGCATTTT

v_call: TRBV4-1
d_call: -
j_call: TRBJ2-1
clone_size: few
cdr3_aa: CASSQVPVRRQNNEQFF
cdr3_nt: TGCGCCAGCAGCCAAGTTCCGGTGAGGCGGCAGAACAATGAGCAGTTCTTC

v_call: TRBV11-2
d_call: TRBD2
j_call: TRBJ2-1
clone_size: -
cdr3_aa: CASSRVVAGPYNEQFF
cdr3_nt: TGTGCCAGCAGCCGAGTAGTAGCGGGTCCCTACAATGAGCAGTTCTTC

v_call: TRBV7-6
d_call: -
j_call: TRBJ2-1
clone_size: once
cdr3_aa: CASRRSGGSRAGQRNEQLF
cdr3_nt: TGTGCCAGCAGGCGATCAGGGGGCAGCAGAGCGGGGCAGCGCAATGAGCAGCTCTTC

v_call: TRBV11-2
d_call: -
j_call: TRBJ1-3
clone_size: -
cdr3_aa: CASSLDNGGRSGNTIYF
cdr3_nt: TGTGCCAGCAGCTTAGATAACGGGGGGCGATCTGGAAACACCATATATTTT

v_call: TRBV28
d_call: TRBD2
j_call: TRBJ2-7
clone_size: -
cdr3_aa: CASSFVAGDYEQYF
cdr3_nt: TGTGCCAGCAGTTTTGTAGCGGGAGACTACGAGCAGTACTTC

v_call: TRBV6-5
d_call: -
j_call: TRBJ2-7
clone_size: -
cdr3_aa: CASRGAGYEQYF
cdr3_nt: TGTGCCAGCAGAGGGGCAGGCTACGAGCAGTACTTC

v_call: TRBV5-1
d_call: -
j_call: TRBJ2-7
clone_size: -
cdr3_aa: CASSLEPSASYEQYF
cdr3_nt: TGCGCCAGCAGCTTGGAGCCTAGCGCGTCCTACGAGCAGTACTTC

v_call: TRBV28
d_call: TRBD1
j_call: TRBJ2-1
clone_size: few
cdr3_aa: CASSRGTGDEQFF
cdr3_nt: TGTGCCAGCAGCCGGGGGACAGGCGATGAGCAGTTCTTC

v_call: TRBV7-8
d_call: -
j_call: TRBJ2-6
clone_size: -
cdr3_aa: CASSLATGSLRGGANVLTF
cdr3_nt: TGTGCCAGCAGCTTAGCTACAGGGTCGTTGAGAGGTGGGGCCAACGTCCTGACTTTC

v_call: TRBV29-1
d_call: TRBD2
j_call: TRBJ2-1
clone_size: once
cdr3_aa: CSVGQRPTSDNEQFF
cdr3_nt: TGCAGCGTTGGCCAAAGGCCGACTAGCGATAATGAGCAGTTCTTC

v_call: TRBV28
d_call: TRBD1
j_call: TRBJ1-2
clone_size: -
cdr3_aa: CASSLGSGRGPGGYTF
cdr3_nt: TGTGCCAGCAGTTTAGGGTCCGGGAGGGGGCCAGGTGGCTACACCTTC

v_call: TRBV7-2
d_call: TRBD1
j_call: TRBJ1-5
clone_size: -
cdr3_aa: CASSLGGQGGQPQHF
cdr3_nt: TGTGCCAGCAGCTTGGGGGGACAGGGTGGGCAGCCCCAGCATTTT

v_call: TRBV27
d_call: -
j_call: TRBJ1-1
clone_size: -
cdr3_aa: CASSPRGTEAFF
cdr3_nt: TGTGCCAGCAGTCCAAGAGGGACTGAAGCTTTCTTT

v_call: TRBV7-9
d_call: TRBD2
j_call: TRBJ2-7
clone_size: -
cdr3_aa: CSSSLAGTSGVGSYEQYF
cdr3_nt: TGTTCCAGCAGCTTAGCGGGGACTAGCGGGGTGGGCTCCTACGAGCAGTACTTC

v_call: TRBV5-6
d_call: TRBD2
j_call: TRBJ2-3
clone_size: -
cdr3_aa: CASSPGLAGASKDTQYF
cdr3_nt: TGTGCCAGCAGCCCGGGACTAGCGGGAGCGAGTAAAGATACGCAGTATTTT

v_call: TRBV5-6
d_call: -
j_call: TRBJ2-6
clone_size: -
cdr3_aa: CASSESGANVLTF
cdr3_nt: TGTGCCAGCAGCGAGTCGGGGGCCAACGTCCTGACTTTC

v_call: TRBV5-1
d_call: TRBD1
j_call: TRBJ1-3
clone_size: -
cdr3_aa: CASTLTGANGNTIYF
cdr3_nt: TGCGCCAGCACCCTGACAGGGGCGAACGGAAACACCATATATTTT

v_call: TRBV28
d_call: -
j_call: TRBJ1-5
clone_size: -
cdr3_aa: CASRPQGFNQPQHF
cdr3_nt: TGTGCCAGCAGACCCCAGGGGTTCAATCAGCCCCAGCATTTT

v_call: TRBV30
d_call: TRBD2
j_call: TRBJ2-1
clone_size: -
cdr3_aa: CAWSPPTRTRSNEQFF
cdr3_nt: TGTGCCTGGAGTCCTCCGACCAGGACTAGATCGAATGAGCAGTTCTTC

v_call: TRBV6-6
d_call: -
j_call: TRBJ2-2
clone_size: -
cdr3_aa: CASGLFRNTGELFF
cdr3_nt: TGTGCCAGCGGACTCTTCAGGAACACCGGGGAGCTGTTTTTT

v_call: TRBV29-1
d_call: -
j_call: TRBJ2-7
clone_size: -
cdr3_aa: CSVESDTPRQYF
cdr3_nt: TGCAGCGTTGAATCCGACACTCCCCGCCAGTACTTC

v_call: TRBV18
d_call: -
j_call: TRBJ2-3
clone_size: -
cdr3_aa: CASSGGSTDTQYF
cdr3_nt: TGTGCCAGCTCCGGCGGTAGCACAGATACGCAGTATTTT

v_call: TRBV27
d_call: TRBD1
j_call: TRBJ2-1
clone_size: -
cdr3_aa: CASSLSGGSYNEQFF
cdr3_nt: TGTGCCAGCAGTCTCTCAGGGGGCTCCTACAATGAGCAGTTCTTC

v_call: TRBV7-8
d_call: -
j_call: TRBJ2-1
clone_size: once
cdr3_aa: CASGRAGREQFF
cdr3_nt: TGTGCCAGCGGCCGCGCGGGAAGGGAGCAGTTCTTC

v_call: TRBV7-9
d_call: TRBD2
j_call: TRBJ2-7
clone_size: -
cdr3_aa: CASSSGLAGGNLREQYF
cdr3_nt: TGTGCCAGCAGCTCGGGACTAGCGGGAGGTAATTTGCGGGAGCAGTACTTC

v_call: TRBV19
d_call: TRBD1
j_call: TRBJ2-7
clone_size: -
cdr3_aa: CASSILLRQGRDYEQYF
cdr3_nt: TGTGCCAGTAGTATACTCCTCCGACAGGGACGGGACTACGAGCAGTACTTC